This TCR beta chain was sequenced in a study of T cell clones after liver transplantation. Whole-study context: Three of eight recipients were HCV-positive; others had non-autoimmune, non-viral indications.

Study observations and caveats: Post-transplant, graft-donor-reactive CD4 TCRbeta sequences in blood dropped significantly in 5 of 8 subjects. These preliminary findings come from unstandardized post-transplant sampling times.

Clones were read by immunoSEQ multiplex PCR, and TCRdb kept only the in-frame ones, dropping some. The table includes 70,000 to 95,000 clones, 75% to 90% detected once. From germline, CDR1 is SGHNT and CDR2 YENEEA. The CDR3 sequence is 13 residues long. V lost 4 bases, J lost 2 bases, and 9 bases lay in between. As to this clone: Its matching antigen is unknown.

The receptor was derived from a human patient who received a liver transplant. T cells may partly derive from the graft donor. The chain recombines TRBV11-3 with TRBJ2-7, with D perhaps matching TRBD1 or TRBD2 (5 bases each). The sequencing here drew on CD4+ T cells from blood, taken at the 22-month timepoint. CDR3 nucleotides: TGTGCCAGCAGCTATGGGACGGCCTACGAGCAGTACTTC. Residues: CASSYGTAYEQYF.